This T cell receptor beta chain emerged from a study of CD8+CD57+ T cells in acquired aplastic anemia (dated by TCRdb to 2016 to 2019). At the level of the whole study: DNA extracted from sorted CD4+ and CD8+ cells had a mean of roughly 3 ug, with a range of roughly 0.18 to 27.4 ug. A CD8+CD57+ expansion meant a frequency higher than the mean frequency seen in healthy subjects.

Patients chosen for sequencing had shown expansion of CD8+CD57+ cells by flow cytometry. Severe acquired aplastic anemia was diagnosed in all patients according to International Study of Aplastic Anemia and Agranulocytosis and Camitta criteria. At the time blood was sampled, none of the patients had received any therapy. TCR repertoires of sorted CD4+ and CD8+ blood T cells from severe aplastic anemia patients and healthy subjects were deep-sequenced in the study. Patients were enrolled in the USA under clinicaltrials.gov protocols 00001620, 01623167, 00001397, 00071045, 00081523 and 00961064. Ficoll-Paque density gradient centrifugation was used to isolate peripheral blood mononuclear cells. Before DNA extraction, CD4+ and CD8+ T cells were sorted with FACS or magnetic beads. Results and caveats for the whole study, not just this receptor: Although twenty-nine CD8+ CDR3 sequences were shared by patients and controls, these sequences appeared highly expressed in patients and within the immunodominant clones of patients. No significant difference in CD8+ Simpson's diversity was found between patients and healthy controls (P=0.060).

Taken from cysteine to phenylalanine, the CDR3 has 13 residues. Only the CDR3 region is kept as DNA, spanning 39 bases read in frame from base 1. Trimming takes 0 bases from V and 7 bases from J, and the germline ends sit 6 bases apart. The germline V gene specifies SGHAT as CDR1 and FQNNGV as CDR2. Comment on this clonotype: Its antigen specificity is not known. No qualities accompany the bases; no much larger clone lies one base away.

Profiling of TCR beta VDJ combinations and CDR3 sequences used genomic DNA as the template. TCR repertoire sequencing was run on an Illumina HiSeq 2000. In the source study's methods: TRBV/TRBJ rearrangement plots, CDR3 size and DJ length profiles, and Simpson's diversity index were used to evaluate the repertoires. Whichever DNA sequence was most abundant in the deep sequencing data was defined as the immunodominant clone. CDR3 amino acid sequences were screened for sharing across subjects and compared with published repertoires and the VDJdb database. TCRdb cleaned the public reads at Q25 with fastp, built clones with MiXCR and kept in-frame beta chains. Rows are combined by CDR3 protein, so each entry shows the most common genes and DNA. TCRdb assigned the V and J calls; the authors' analysis was not used. Here the sample has 160,000 or so distinct CDR3 sequences; about 64% occur a single time. The top ten hold approximately 42% of the sample.

The material sequenced was sorted CD4+, CD8+, or CD8+CD57+ T cells (not recorded which) from PBMCs. This chain joins TRBV11-2 to TRBJ2-2; the D gene is not confidently resolved. The sequence came from a human donor with aplastic anemia. The CDR3 protein is CASSLERVGELFF. The DNA sequence is as follows: TGTGCCAGCAGCTTAGAACGGGTCGGGGAGCTGTTTTTT.